These 18 T cell receptor beta chains were all obtained from the same sample, sequenced in a study of post-analysis software for immune sequencing data (dated by TCRdb to between 2014 and 2017). The study at large found these results: Four or five TRBV segments, including TRBV5-6, TRBV5-1 and TRBV20-1, were significantly more frequent in patients than controls.

These receptors' antigens are unknown. Library preparation was by PCR. The sequencer listed for this sample is Illumina HiSeq 2500. Unique molecular identifiers were incorporated into TCR beta cDNA libraries to reduce PCR and sequencing biases. TCRdb trimmed the raw reads at Q25, called clones with MiXCR and kept productive beta chains. Rows are combined by CDR3 protein, so each entry shows the most common genes and DNA. This sample is represented by about 180,000 distinct CDR3 sequences; 30% of them were singletons. The ten largest make up about 1.6% of the sample. Sequences were obtained from blood. These receptors all stem from a girl between 5 and 17 years old with multiple sclerosis.

This clonotype was recorded many times. The chain carries TRBV5-1 and TRBJ2-6; weak D call: TRBD1 (6 bases). Trimming stripped 4 bases from V and 1 base from J, with 15 bases between. The CDR3 spans 17 residues. The germline V gene encodes CDR1 SGHRS and CDR2 YFSETQ. The chain's CDR3 is CASSLSTGLSGANVLTF. In nucleotides, the CDR3 is TGCGCCAGCAGCCTTTCTACAGGGTTGTCTGGGGCCAACGTCCTGACTTTC.

The J gene is TRBJ1-1, the V gene TRBV7-2; weak D call: TRBD1 (5 bases). From germline, CDR1 is SGHTA and CDR2 FQGNSA. Trimming removed 2 bases from V and 6 bases from J, with 10 bases in between. The CDR3 loop spans 13 amino acids. CDR3 coding DNA: TGTGCCAGCAGCTTACAGGGCCGAGCTGAAGCTTTCTTT. Its protein is CASSLQGRAEAFF.

This clonotype showed up just a few times. The V call is TRBV12-3 or TRBV12-4, the J call TRBJ1-5; the D gene is possibly TRBD1 (5 bases). CDR3 size: 12 residues. V lost 8 bases and J 7 bases, leaving 12 bases between the germline ends. CDR3 bases: TGTGCCAGCCGGGGCTTCTACCAGCCCCAGCATTTT. Amino acids: CASRGFYQPQHF.

This clonotype has at least ten counts. The gene calls are TRBV3-1 and TRBJ2-7; the match to TRBD2 covers 10 bases. CDR3 length equals 14 residues. V shed 4 bases and J 4 bases; nucleotides not matched to a gene: 4. The germline CDR1 and CDR2 sequences are LGHDT and YNNKEL (reference sequence). The CDR3: CASSLAGGPYEQYF. The DNA of the CDR3 is TGTGCCAGCAGCCTAGCGGGAGGACCGTACGAGCAGTACTTC.

This clonotype was observed at least ten times. The gene calls are TRBV29-1 and TRBJ2-1, with D possibly matching TRBD2 (5 bases). Per the germline V gene, CDR1 is SQVTM and CDR2 is ANQGSEA. The CDR3 sequence is 14 residues long. V gave up 1 base and J gave up 3 bases, with 10 bases separating them. The CDR3 here is CSVEGQRNYNEQFF. DNA for the CDR3: TGCAGCGTTGAAGGCCAGCGGAACTACAATGAGCAGTTCTTC.

About this clonotype itself: A read error may explain this, as a much larger clone is one base away. V is TRBV20-1 and J is TRBJ2-5; possibly TRBD1 for D (5 bases). The CDR3 sequence is 18 residues long. Trimming cost V 0 bases and J 3 bases, with 23 bases left between them. CDR1 is DFQATT, CDR2 SNEGSKA, per germline (reference sequence). CDR3 DNA: TGCAGTGCTAGAGATCAGGGCGCGGTGGTCGCCAGGGAAGAGACCCAGTACTTC. Protein: CSARDQGAVVAREETQYF.

On this clonotype itself: A much larger clone differs from this one at a single base, so this may be a read error. The rearrangement joins TRBV6-6 to TRBJ2-7, with D perhaps TRBD2 (7 bases). V was shortened by 3 bases and J by 6 bases, with 15 bases between the two germline ends. Germline CDR1 reads MNHNY; CDR2 reads SVGAGI (reference sequence). The CDR3 length is 14 residues. The CDR3 sequence is CASSYEGGTTEQYF. In nucleotides, the CDR3 is TGTGCCAGCAGTTATGAGGGGGGGACTACCGAGCAGTACTTC.

Details on this clonotype: A much more abundant neighbour one base away suggests this may be a read error. The genes are TRBV9 and TRBJ2-1; D is uncertain. This CDR3 is 12 amino acids long. Germline V lookup: CDR1 SGDLS, CDR2 YYNGEE. Here the CDR3 reads CASSRLRDEQLF. The DNA of the CDR3 is TGTGCCAGCAGCAGGCTAAGGGATGAGCAGCTCTTC.

At least ten counts were recorded for this clonotype. The chain has TRBV7-9 and TRBJ2-7; 10 bases are shared with TRBD2. With V trimmed by 5 bases and J by 5 bases, 21 bases remained unmatched. Germline values: CDR1 SEHNR, CDR2 FQNEAQ (reference sequence). CDR3 length: 19 amino acids. CDR3 sequence: CASSTHRSGRVGPFDEQYF. CDR3 coding DNA: TGTGCCAGCAGCACCCATCGAAGCGGGAGGGTAGGGCCCTTCGACGAGCAGTACTTC.

This clonotype was seen repeatedly, ten times or more. This chain connects TRBV6-6 to TRBJ2-7; possibly TRBD2 for D (5 bases). V lost 8 bases, J lost 7 bases, and 18 bases lay in between. There are 13 residues in the CDR3. Germline-derived CDR1 and CDR2 are MNHNY and SVGAGI (reference sequence). This CDR3 reads CASRTEDLREQYF. CDR3 coding DNA: TGTGCCAGCCGAACGGAGGACCTACGGGAGCAGTACTTC.

This clonotype was seen ten or more times. V usage is TRBV6-5 and J usage is TRBJ1-4; D gene unclear. V was cut by 8 bases and J by 6 bases, with 10 bases left in between. The CDR3 consists of 12 residues. Germline CDR1 is MNHEY and CDR2 is SVGAGI. CDR3 DNA: TGTGCCAGCTCCGGGCGGGATGAAAAACTGTTTTTT. Translating gives CASSGRDEKLFF.

This clonotype was seen only a few times. The chain recombines TRBV24-1 with TRBJ2-3, with D possibly matching TRBD2 (6 bases). The germline CDR1 and CDR2 sequences are KGHDR and SFDVKD. The germline V and J ends were trimmed by 5 bases and 0 bases, with 20 bases remaining between them. The CDR3 has 18 amino acids. CDR3 nucleotides: TGTGCCACCAGTGTTTGGGGCACCGGGACTGGTAGCACAGATACGCAGTATTTT. This codes for CATSVWGTGTGSTDTQYF.

The table lists this clonotype with many counts. J is TRBJ2-7 and V is TRBV5-1, with 9 bases aligning to TRBD1. V lost 4 bases and J lost 5; bases outside the gene matches: 7. The CDR3 has 14 residues. Germline V gene lookup returns CDR1 SGHRS and CDR2 YFSETQ. CDR3 sequence (DNA): TGCGCCAGCAGCCGTAGGACAGGGGCTGACGAGCAGTACTTC. Its translation is CASSRRTGADEQYF.

The genes are TRBV2 and TRBJ2-6, with 12 nucleotides matching TRBD1. From germline, CDR1 is SNHLY and CDR2 FYNNEI. Trimming cost V 6 bases and J 2 bases; bases outside gene matches: 5. The CDR3 totals 17 residues. The CDR3 sequence is CASRAGTGGAGANVLTF. In nucleotides, the CDR3 is TGTGCCAGCAGGGCCGGGACAGGGGGCGCTGGGGCCAACGTCCTGACTTTC. Supplemented by reference TRBV2 and TRBJ2-6, the full variable domain reads EPEVTQTPSHQVTQMGQEVILRCVPISNHLYFYWYRQILGQKVEFLVSFYNNEISEKSEIFDDQFSVERPDGSNFTLKIRSTKLEDSAMYFCASRAGTGGAGANVLTFGAGSRLTVL.

As regards this clonotype: The germline gene is not matched at one end of the junction; a read error may be the cause. The CDR3 is CGVSGSSGGSYEQYF. The DNA of the CDR3 is TGCGGCGTTAGTGGATCCTCCGGTGGCTCCTACGAGCAGTACTTC. The chain recombines TRBV29-1 with TRBJ2-7; D is undetermined. This CDR3 spans 15 amino acids. From germline, CDR1 is SQVTM and CDR2 ANQGSEA.

The J gene is TRBJ2-2, the V gene TRBV20-1; D not certain. V was cut by 1 base and J by 8 bases, with 11 bases left in between. This CDR3 region has 13 residues. Germline assignment: CDR1 DFQATT and CDR2 SNEGSKA (reference sequence). CDR3 protein: CSARGPASGELFF. CDR3 in DNA: TGCAGTGCTAGAGGGCCGGCGTCAGGGGAGCTGTTTTTT.

Comment on this clonotype: A much more abundant neighbour one base away suggests this may be a read error. The chain joins TRBV9 to TRBJ2-3; TRBD2 agrees at 13 bases. CDR3 length equals 15 residues. CDR1 SGDLS and CDR2 YYNGEE come from the germline V gene. CDR3 in amino acids: CAGSVRLAGGDTQYF. In nucleotides, the CDR3 is TGTGCCGGCAGCGTGAGACTAGCGGGAGGAGATACGCAGTATTTT. Supplemented by reference TRBV9 and TRBJ2-3, the full variable domain reads DSGVTQTPKHLITATGQRVTLRCSPRSGDLSVYWYQQSLDQGLQFLIQYYNGEERAKGNILERFSAQQFPDLHSELNLSSLELGDSALYFCAGSVRLAGGDTQYFGPGTRLTVL.

This clonotype was counted at least ten times. The chain couples TRBV29-1 to TRBJ2-5, with TRBD2 as a possible D gene (6 bases). The V gene lost 4 bases and the J gene lost 5 bases, with 14 bases spanning the gap. This CDR3 has 13 amino acids. Per the germline V gene, CDR1 is SQVTM and CDR2 is ANQGSEA. CDR3 residues: CSVGTGVVETQYF. In nucleotides, the CDR3 is TGCAGCGTTGGTACGGGAGTGGTGGAGACCCAGTACTTC.